A single sample gave rise to the 3 T cell receptor beta chains below, sequenced in a study of blood T cells in healthy people across ages. Next came a second PCR, run for about 7 to 12 cycles, which used a sample-barcoded 5' primer along with a J-beta primer mix. One entry per CDR3 protein results from TCRdb running MiXCR on the 5' RACE reads. The sample records 500,000 to 550,000 distinct CDR3 sequences, around 24% being singletons. These data also formed part of another study, on T cells of mothers and their children.

The sample comprised blood. The receptors here all came from a boy between 10 and 17 years old in good health.

This clonotype was recorded a few times. This chain links TRBV25-1 with TRBJ2-5; 8 positions match TRBD1. The tail of the sequence fits TRBJ2-1 better, so the J call may be wrong. There are 14 residues in the CDR3. The germline V gene has CDR1 MGHDK and CDR2 SYGVNS. The CDR3 here is CASRETGVKNEQFF. The DNA of the CDR3 is TGTGCCAGCAGGGAGACAGGGGTGAAAAATGAGCAGTTCTTC.

The chain links TRBV5-1 to TRBJ1-2; D is unresolved. The CDR3 covers 14 residues. The V gene lost 4 bases and the J gene lost 1 base, with 11 bases spanning the gap. Germline values: CDR1 SGHRS, CDR2 YFSETQ. The DNA of the CDR3 is TGCGCCAGCAGCCTCGGGGATAATAACTATGGCTACACCTTC. Translation: CASSLGDNNYGYTF.

V gene TRBV10-3 combines with J gene TRBJ2-7, with TRBD1 matching over 9 bases. The CDR3 has 13 residues. Germline V gives CDR1 ENHRY, CDR2 SYGVKD. The V gene end was trimmed by 6 bases and the J gene end by 5 bases; junction bases not matched to a gene: 5. The CDR3 DNA sequence: TGTGCCATCAGATTGGGACAGGGACACGAGCAGTACTTC. This translates into CAIRLGQGHEQYF.